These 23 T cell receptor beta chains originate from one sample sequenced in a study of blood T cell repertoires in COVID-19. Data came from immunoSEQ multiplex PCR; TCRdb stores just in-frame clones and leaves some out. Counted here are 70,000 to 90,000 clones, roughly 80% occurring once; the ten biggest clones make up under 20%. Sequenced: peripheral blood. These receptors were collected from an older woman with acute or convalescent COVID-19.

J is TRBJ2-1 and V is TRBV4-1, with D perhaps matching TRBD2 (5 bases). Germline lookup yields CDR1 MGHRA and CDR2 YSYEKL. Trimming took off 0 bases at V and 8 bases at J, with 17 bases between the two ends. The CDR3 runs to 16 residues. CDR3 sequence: CASSQDSSGDIHEQFF. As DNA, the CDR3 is TGCGCCAGCAGCCAAGATTCCAGCGGCGATATCCATGAGCAGTTCTTC.

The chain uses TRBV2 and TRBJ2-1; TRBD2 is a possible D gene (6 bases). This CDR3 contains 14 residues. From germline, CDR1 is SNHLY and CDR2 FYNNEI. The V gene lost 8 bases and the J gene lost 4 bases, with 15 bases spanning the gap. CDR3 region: CASSSTGLYNEQFF. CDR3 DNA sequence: TGTGCCAGCTCGAGCACGGGACTTTACAATGAGCAGTTCTTC.

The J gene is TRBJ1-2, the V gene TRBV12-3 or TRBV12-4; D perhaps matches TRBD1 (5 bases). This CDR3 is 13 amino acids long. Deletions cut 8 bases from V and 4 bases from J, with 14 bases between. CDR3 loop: CASGLGATYGYTF. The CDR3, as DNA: TGTGCCAGCGGACTAGGGGCCACCTATGGCTACACCTTC.

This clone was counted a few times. CDR3 in DNA: TGTGCCAGCAGCCCCTTGGGGATGAGACAGGGTGGAGAGACCCAGTACTTC. Translation: CASSPLGMRQGGETQYF. The chain uses TRBV7-3 and TRBJ2-5; 7 positions match TRBD1. CDR3 length: 17 amino acids. V shed 5 bases, J shed 4 bases, and the junction held 16 bases outside the gene matches. Per the germline V gene, CDR1 is SGHTA and CDR2 is FQGTGA.

The CDR3 region is CASSLDRTNYGYTF. In DNA form, the CDR3 reads TGTGCCAGCAGCTTGGACAGGACCAACTATGGCTACACCTTC. The chain joins TRBV5-5 to TRBJ1-2; a weak D match, TRBD1 (5 bases). Germline CDR1 is SGHKS and CDR2 is YYEKEE (reference sequence). The ends were cut back, 0 bases at V and 2 bases at J, with 8 bases in the middle. This CDR3 spans 14 amino acids.

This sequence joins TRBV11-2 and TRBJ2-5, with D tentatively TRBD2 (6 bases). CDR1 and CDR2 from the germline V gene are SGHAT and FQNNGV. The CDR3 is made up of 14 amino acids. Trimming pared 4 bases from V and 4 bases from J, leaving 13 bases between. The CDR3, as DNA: TGTGCCAGCAGCTGGAACCGGGGGTCAGAGACCCAGTACTTC. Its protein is CASSWNRGSETQYF.

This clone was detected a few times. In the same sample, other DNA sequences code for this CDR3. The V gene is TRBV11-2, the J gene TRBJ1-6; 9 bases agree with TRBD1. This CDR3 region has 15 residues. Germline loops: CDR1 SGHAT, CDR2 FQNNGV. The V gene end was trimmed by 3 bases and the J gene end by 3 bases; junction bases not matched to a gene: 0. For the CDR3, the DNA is TGTGCCAGCAGCTTGGGACAGGGCTATAATTCACCCCTCCACTTT. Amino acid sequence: CASSLGQGYNSPLHF.

The CDR3 spells CSVDAGWNTGELFF. The CDR3 DNA sequence: TGCAGCGTTGATGCGGGTTGGAACACCGGGGAGCTGTTTTTT. The V call is TRBV29-1, the J call TRBJ2-2; D possibly corresponds to TRBD2 (5 bases). This CDR3 is built from 14 residues. Looked up from germline, CDR1 is SQVTM and CDR2 is ANQGSEA. Trimming cost V 3 bases and J 1 base, with 9 bases left between them.

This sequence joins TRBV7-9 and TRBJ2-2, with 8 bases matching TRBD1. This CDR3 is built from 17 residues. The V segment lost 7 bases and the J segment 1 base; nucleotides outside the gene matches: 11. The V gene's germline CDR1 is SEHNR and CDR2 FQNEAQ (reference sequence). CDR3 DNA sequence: TGTGCCAGCACCCATCTGGACGGACAGGGGAACACCGGGGAGCTGTTTTTT. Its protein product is CASTHLDGQGNTGELFF.

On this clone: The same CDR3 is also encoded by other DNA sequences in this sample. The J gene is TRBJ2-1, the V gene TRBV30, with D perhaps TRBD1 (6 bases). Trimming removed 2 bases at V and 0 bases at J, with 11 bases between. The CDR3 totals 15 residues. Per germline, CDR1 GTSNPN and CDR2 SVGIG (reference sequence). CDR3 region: CAWSLGQSSYNEQFF. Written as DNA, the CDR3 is TGTGCCTGGAGTCTCGGACAGAGCTCCTACAATGAGCAGTTCTTC.

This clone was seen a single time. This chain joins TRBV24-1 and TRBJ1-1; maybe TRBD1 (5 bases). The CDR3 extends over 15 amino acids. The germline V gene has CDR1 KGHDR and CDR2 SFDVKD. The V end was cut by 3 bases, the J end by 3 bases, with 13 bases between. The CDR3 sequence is CATSDNTGGDTEAFF. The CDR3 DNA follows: TGTGCCACCAGTGATAATACAGGTGGGGACACTGAAGCTTTCTTT.

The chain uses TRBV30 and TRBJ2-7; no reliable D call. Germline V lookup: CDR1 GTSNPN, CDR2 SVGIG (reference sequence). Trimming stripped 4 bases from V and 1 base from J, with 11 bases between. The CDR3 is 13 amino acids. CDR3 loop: CAWMSPPSYEQYF. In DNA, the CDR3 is TGTGCCTGGATGAGTCCTCCTTCCTACGAGCAGTACTTC.

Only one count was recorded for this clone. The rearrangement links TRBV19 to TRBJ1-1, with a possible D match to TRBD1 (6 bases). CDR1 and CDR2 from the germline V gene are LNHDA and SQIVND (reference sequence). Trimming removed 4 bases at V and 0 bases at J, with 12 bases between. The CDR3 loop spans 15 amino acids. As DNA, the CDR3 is TGTGCCAGTAGTAAAAGGGACACAATGAACACTGAAGCTTTCTTT. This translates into CASSKRDTMNTEAFF.

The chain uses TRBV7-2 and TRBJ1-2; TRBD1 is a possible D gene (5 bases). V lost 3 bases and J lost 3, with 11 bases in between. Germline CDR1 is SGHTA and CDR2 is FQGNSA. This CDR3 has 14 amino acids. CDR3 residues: CASSLDRRDYGYTF. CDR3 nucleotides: TGTGCCAGCAGCTTGGATCGCAGGGACTATGGCTACACCTTC.

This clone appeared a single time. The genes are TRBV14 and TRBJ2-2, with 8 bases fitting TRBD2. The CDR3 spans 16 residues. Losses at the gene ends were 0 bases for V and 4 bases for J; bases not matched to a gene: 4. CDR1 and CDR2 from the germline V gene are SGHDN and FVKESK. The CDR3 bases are TGTGCCAGCAGCCAAGATGTGCGGGGGGTCACCGGGGAGCTGTTTTTT. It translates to CASSQDVRGVTGELFF.

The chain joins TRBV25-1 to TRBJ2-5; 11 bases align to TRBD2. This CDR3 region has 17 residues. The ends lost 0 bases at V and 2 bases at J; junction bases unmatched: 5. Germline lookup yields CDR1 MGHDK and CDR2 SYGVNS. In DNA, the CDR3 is TGTGCCAGCAGTGAATATACTAGCGGGGGAATACAAGAGACCCAGTACTTC. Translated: CASSEYTSGGIQETQYF.

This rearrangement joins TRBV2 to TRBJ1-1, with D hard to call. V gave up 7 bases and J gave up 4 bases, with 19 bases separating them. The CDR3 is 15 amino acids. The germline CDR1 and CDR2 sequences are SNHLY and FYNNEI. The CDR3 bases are TGTGCCAGCAAAGGAGGGCAGAGAGGAGGCACTGAAGCTTTCTTT. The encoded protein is CASKGGQRGGTEAFF.

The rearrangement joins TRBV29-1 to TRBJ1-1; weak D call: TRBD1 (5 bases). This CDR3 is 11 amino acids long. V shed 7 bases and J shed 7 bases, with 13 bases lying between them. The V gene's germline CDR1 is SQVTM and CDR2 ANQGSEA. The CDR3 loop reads CSGGGGFEAFF. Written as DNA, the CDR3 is TGCAGCGGTGGGGGAGGATTTGAAGCTTTCTTT.

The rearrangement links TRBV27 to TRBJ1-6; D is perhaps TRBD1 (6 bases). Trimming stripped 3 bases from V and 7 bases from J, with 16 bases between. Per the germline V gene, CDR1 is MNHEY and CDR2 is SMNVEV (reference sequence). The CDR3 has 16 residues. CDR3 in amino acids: CASSFGGGAGNSPLHF. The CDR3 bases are TGTGCCAGCAGTTTCGGGGGGGGCGCGGGGAATTCACCCCTCCACTTT.

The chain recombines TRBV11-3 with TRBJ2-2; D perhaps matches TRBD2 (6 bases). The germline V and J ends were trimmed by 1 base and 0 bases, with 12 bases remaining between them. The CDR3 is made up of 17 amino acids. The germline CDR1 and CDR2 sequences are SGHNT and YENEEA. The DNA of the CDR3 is TGTGCCAGCAGCTTAGCACGGGGGTTCGCGAACACCGGGGAGCTGTTTTTT. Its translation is CASSLARGFANTGELFF.

The CDR3 loop is CASSEAGKMNTEAFF. The CDR3 nucleotides read TGTGCCAGCAGTGAAGCCGGGAAAATGAACACTGAAGCTTTCTTT. The chain employs TRBV25-1 and TRBJ1-1; D unresolved. The V gene lost 2 bases and the J gene lost 0 bases, with 10 bases spanning the gap. Germline V gene sequence: CDR1 MGHDK, CDR2 SYGVNS. This CDR3 spans 15 amino acids.

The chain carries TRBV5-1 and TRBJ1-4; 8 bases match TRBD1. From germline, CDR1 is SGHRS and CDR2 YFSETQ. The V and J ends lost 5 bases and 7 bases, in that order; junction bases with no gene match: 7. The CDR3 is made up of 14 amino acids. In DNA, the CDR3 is TGCGCCAGCAGTTTATCAGACAGGGGTGAAAAACTGTTTTTT. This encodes CASSLSDRGEKLFF.

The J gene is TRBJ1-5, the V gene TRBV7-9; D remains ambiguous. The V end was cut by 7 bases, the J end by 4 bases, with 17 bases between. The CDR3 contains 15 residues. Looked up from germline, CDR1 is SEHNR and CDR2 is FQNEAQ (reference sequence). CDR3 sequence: CASNQDGLANQPQHF. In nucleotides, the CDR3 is TGTGCCAGCAACCAAGACGGGCTAGCGAATCAGCCCCAGCATTTT. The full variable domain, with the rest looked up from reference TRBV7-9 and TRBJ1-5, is DTGVSQNPRHKITKRGQNVTFRCDPISEHNRLYWYRQTLGQGPEFLTYFQNEAQLEKSRLLSDRFSAERPKGSFSTLEIQRTEQGDSAMYLCASNQDGLANQPQHFGDGTRLSIL.